This TCR beta chain was obtained from a study of response to subunit inactivated influenza vaccine. Germline V gives CDR1 SQVTM, CDR2 ANQGSEA. The CDR3 has 15 amino acids. The V gene lost 7 bases and the J gene lost 0 bases, with 17 bases spanning the gap. From the RT-PCR reads, TCRdb called clonotypes with MiXCR, one entry per CDR3 protein. The data hold 600,000 to 850,000 distinct CDR3 sequences, with about 14% observed a single time. This chain links TRBV29-1 with TRBJ2-3; perhaps TRBD2 as D (6 bases). The receptor was derived from a man aged 50 to 60 who received an inactivated influenza vaccine. Specimen: PBMCs from blood, collected about 14 days before vaccination. CDR3 bases: TGCAGCGCCCTCGTAGTAGCGGACAGCACAGATACGCAGTATTTT. This codes for CSALVVADSTDTQYF.